Here is one T cell receptor beta chain with its context. The germline CDR1 and CDR2 sequences are MDHEN and SYDVKM. The germline V and J ends were trimmed by 1 base and 0 bases, with 10 bases remaining between them. This CDR3 comprises 16 residues. Profiling relied on immunoSEQ multiplex PCR, and the TCRdb table lists in-frame clones only, not all of them. The repertoire holds tens of thousands of clones, around 95% seen once, with 3.5% to 5% in the top ten. This sample is drawn from a study of T cell changes during pregnancy in multiple sclerosis. This TCR came from a female donor with multiple sclerosis, enrolled in a pregnancy study. This chain links TRBV28 with TRBJ1-5; D uncertain. The specimen comprised CD8+ T cells from peripheral blood mononuclear cells, sampled after pregnancy. The CDR3 region is CASSLFLQDSNQPQHF. The CDR3 DNA follows: TGTGCCAGCAGTTTATTTTTGCAGGATAGCAATCAGCCCCAGCATTTT.